This record covers a single T cell receptor (beta chain). Only a few counts were recorded for this clonotype. Its antigen target is currently unknown. The input lacks base qualities; no much larger clone sits a single base away. This record comes from a study. The sequencer listed for this sample is Illumina MiSeq. Using fastp at Q25 and MiXCR, TCRdb reprocessed the public reads and kept productive beta chains. Every CDR3 protein is listed once, alongside the most common genes and DNA of its rows. In all, the sample holds under 5,500 distinct CDR3 sequences, and about 7.8% of those were seen once. The ten largest clonotypes hold roughly 8.4% of the sample. The TCR was taken from a human donor with rheumatoid arthritis. Material: CD4+ T cells from synovial fluid.

CDR3 protein: CASSLLGGGSRETQYF. The sequenced DNA: TGTGCCAGCAGCTTATTAGGGGGAGGATCCAGAGAGACCCAGTACTTC. The chain is assembled from TRBV7-2 and TRBJ2-5; the D segment might be TRBD1 or TRBD2, since each matches 6 bases. Based on the germline V gene, the CDR1 and CDR2 sequences are SGHTA and FQGNSA. Between the V and J ends, shortened by 2 bases and 4 bases respectively, the junction contains 17 bases. From the cysteine through the phenylalanine, the CDR3 covers 16 amino acids. Only the CDR3 part of the read is kept: 48 bases, read in frame from the first base.